This note documents a single T cell receptor (beta chain) sequence. These data originate in a study of blood T cell repertoires in COVID-19. At the level of the study: PBMCs, B-cell-depleted T cells, or T cells were the source of the cDNA or gDNA that made up the material.

Recruitment covered about two dozen US areas and drew participants whose ages spanned 18 to 89 years. CDR1 MGHDK and CDR2 SYGVNS come from the germline V gene. The V and J ends lost 1 base and 5 bases, in that order; junction bases with no gene match: 5. CDR3 length: 15 amino acids. Per the original data handling: The authors estimated nucleated cell counts from reference gene primer amplification. Clones were sequenced by immunoSEQ multiplex PCR, and TCRdb holds only the in-frame ones, with some missing. V and J calls and clone size are as listed in that table; D and trimming were resolved from the DNA. The sample holds 300,000 to 400,000 clones, about 90% seen once.

This chain connects TRBV25-1 to TRBJ2-1, with 7 bases lining up with TRBD1. Sequencing used PBMCs or T cells enriched from blood (not recorded which). The sequence came from a woman aged 30 to 39 who had recovered from COVID-19. This CDR3 is CASSELGGDHNEQFF. In DNA, the CDR3 is TGTGCCAGCAGTGAATTAGGGGGCGATCACAATGAGCAGTTCTTC.